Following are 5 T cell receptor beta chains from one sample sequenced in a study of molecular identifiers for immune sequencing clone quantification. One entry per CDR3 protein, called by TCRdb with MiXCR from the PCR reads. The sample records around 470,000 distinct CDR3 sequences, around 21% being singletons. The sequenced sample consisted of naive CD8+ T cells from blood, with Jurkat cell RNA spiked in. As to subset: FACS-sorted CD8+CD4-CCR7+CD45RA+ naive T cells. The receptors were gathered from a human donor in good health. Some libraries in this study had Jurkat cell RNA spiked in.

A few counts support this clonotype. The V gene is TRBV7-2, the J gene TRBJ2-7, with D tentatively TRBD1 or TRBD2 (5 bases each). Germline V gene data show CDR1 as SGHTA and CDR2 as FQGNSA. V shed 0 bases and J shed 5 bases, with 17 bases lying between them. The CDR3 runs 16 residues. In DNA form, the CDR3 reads TGTGCCAGCAGCTTAGCGGGGGAGCGGCTCGGGCACGAGCAGTACTTC. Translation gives CASSLAGERLGHEQYF.

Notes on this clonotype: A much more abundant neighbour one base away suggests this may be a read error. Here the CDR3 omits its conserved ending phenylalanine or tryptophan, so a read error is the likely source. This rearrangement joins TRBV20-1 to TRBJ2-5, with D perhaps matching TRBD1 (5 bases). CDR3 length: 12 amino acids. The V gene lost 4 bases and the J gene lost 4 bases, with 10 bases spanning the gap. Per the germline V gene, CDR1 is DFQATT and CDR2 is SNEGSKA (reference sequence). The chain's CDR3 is CSATWGIETQYL. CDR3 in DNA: TGCAGTGCTACGTGGGGCATAGAGACCCAGTACCTC.

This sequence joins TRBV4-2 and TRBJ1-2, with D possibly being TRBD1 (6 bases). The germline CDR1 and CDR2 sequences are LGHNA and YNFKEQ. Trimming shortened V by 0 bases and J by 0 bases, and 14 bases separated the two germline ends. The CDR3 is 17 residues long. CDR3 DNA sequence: TGTGCCAGCAGCCAAGAAGCACAGGGATTAGCTAACTATGGCTACACCTTC. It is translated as CASSQEAQGLANYGYTF.

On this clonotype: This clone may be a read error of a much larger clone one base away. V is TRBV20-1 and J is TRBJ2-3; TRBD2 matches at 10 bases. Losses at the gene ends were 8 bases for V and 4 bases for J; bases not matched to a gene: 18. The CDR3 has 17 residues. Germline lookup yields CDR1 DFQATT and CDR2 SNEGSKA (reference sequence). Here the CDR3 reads CSTSPTASGRVADTQYF. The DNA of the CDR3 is TGCAGTACTTCCCCTACCGCTAGCGGGAGAGTCGCAGATACGCAGTATTTT.

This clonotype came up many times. The CDR3 coding sequence is TGTGCCAGCAGCTCTCCCGTGGCCAGAGGTGAAGCTTTCTTT. Translating it yields CASSSPVARGEAFF. V gene TRBV7-9 combines with J gene TRBJ1-1; D is unresolved. This CDR3 region has 14 residues. Germline V gene data show CDR1 as SEHNR and CDR2 as FQNEAQ (reference sequence). The V and J ends lost 4 bases and 7 bases respectively, with 16 bases between them.